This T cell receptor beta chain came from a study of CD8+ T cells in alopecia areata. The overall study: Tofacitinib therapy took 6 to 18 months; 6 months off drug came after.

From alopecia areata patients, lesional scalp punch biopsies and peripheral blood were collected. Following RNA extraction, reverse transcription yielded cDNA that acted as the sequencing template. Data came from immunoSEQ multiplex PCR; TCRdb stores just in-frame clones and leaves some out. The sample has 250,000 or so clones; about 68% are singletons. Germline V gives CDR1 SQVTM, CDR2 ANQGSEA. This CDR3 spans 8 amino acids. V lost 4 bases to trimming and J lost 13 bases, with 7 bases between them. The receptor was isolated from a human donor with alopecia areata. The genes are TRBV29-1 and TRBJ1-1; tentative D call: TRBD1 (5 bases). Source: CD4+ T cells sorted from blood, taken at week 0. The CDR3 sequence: CSVGGGFF. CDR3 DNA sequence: TGCAGCGTTGGGGGCGGTTTCTTT.